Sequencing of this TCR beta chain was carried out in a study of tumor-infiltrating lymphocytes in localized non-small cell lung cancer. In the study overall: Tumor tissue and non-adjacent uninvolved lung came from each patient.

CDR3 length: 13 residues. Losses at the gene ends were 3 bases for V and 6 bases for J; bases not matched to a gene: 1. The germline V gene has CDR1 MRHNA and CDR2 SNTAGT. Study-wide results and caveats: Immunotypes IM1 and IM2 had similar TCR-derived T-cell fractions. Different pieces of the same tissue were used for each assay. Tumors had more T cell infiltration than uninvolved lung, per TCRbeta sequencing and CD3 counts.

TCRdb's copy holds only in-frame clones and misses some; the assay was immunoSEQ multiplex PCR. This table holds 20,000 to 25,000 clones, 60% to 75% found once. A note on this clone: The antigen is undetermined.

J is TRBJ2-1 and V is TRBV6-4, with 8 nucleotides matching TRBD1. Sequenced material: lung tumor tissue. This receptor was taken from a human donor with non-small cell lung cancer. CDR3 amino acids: CASSEDRGNEQFF. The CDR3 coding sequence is TGTGCCAGCAGTGAAGACAGGGGCAATGAGCAGTTCTTC.